This record looks at one TCR beta chain sequence and its context. Its specificity is not known. This record belongs to a study of cytotoxic CD8 clonotypes in ibrutinib-treated CLL. Study details: Across the patients, about a dozen were relapsed/refractory, about 15 treatment-naive and roughly 18 IGHV unmutated. Study observations and caveats: Patients showed higher baseline clonality than age-matched healthy donors, and it tracked circulating CD8+ T-cell counts.

The table came from immunoSEQ multiplex PCR; TCRdb's copy has only in-frame clones and leaves some out. This table has tens of thousands of clones, 50% to 70% appearing once. Germline V gene sequence: CDR1 ENHRY, CDR2 SYGVKD. V trimming: 10 bases; J trimming: 2 bases; junction bases outside the gene matches: 5. The CDR3 covers 12 residues. This clonotype was sampled from a human donor with chronic lymphocytic leukemia. This chain joins TRBV10-3 and TRBJ2-7; 7 bases are a match to TRBD1. The sequencing used PBMCs, collected after 24 months of ibrutinib treatment. The CDR3 loop is CASSGQTYEQYF. The CDR3 bases are TGTGCCAGCTCGGGACAGACCTACGAGCAGTACTTC.